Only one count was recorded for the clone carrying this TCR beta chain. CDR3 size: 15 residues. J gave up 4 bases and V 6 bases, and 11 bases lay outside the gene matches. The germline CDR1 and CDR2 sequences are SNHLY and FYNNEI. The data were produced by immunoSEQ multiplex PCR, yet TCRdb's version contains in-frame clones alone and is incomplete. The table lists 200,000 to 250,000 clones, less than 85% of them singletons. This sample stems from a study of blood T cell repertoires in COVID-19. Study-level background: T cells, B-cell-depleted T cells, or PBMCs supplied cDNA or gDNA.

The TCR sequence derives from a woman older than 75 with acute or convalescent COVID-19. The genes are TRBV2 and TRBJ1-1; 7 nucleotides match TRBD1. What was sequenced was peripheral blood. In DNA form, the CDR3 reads TGTGCCAGCAGGAGGATACAGGGGCCGGGCACTGAAGCTTTCTTT. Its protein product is CASRRIQGPGTEAFF.